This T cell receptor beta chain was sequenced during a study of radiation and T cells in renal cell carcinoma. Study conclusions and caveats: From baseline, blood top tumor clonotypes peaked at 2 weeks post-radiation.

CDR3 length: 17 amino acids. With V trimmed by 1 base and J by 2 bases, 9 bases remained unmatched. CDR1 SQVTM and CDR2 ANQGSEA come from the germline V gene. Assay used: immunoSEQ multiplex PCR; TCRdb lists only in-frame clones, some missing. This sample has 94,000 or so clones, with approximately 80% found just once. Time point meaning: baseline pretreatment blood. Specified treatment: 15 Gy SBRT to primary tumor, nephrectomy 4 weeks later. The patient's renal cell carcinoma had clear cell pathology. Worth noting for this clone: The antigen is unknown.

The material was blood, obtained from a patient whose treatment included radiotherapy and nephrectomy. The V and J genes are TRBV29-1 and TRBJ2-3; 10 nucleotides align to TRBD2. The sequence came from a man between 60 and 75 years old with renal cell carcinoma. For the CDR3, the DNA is TGCAGCGTTGAAGGACTAGCGGGTTGGCCCAACACAGATACGCAGTATTTT. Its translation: CSVEGLAGWPNTDTQYF.